This entry features one TCR beta chain sequence. The same CDR3 is also encoded by other DNA sequences in this sample. The data were obtained in a study of blood T cell repertoires in COVID-19. Overall study context: Acute and convalescent COVID-19 specimens originated in the United States, Italy and Spain. PBMCs, B-cell-depleted T cells, or T cells were the source of the cDNA or gDNA that made up the material.

The length of the CDR3 is 15 residues. Per the germline V gene, CDR1 is SNHLY and CDR2 is FYNNEI. The V segment lost 3 bases and the J segment 4 bases; nucleotides outside the gene matches: 3. How the authors handled the data: It was from reference gene primer amplification that nucleated cell counts were estimated. The data were produced by immunoSEQ multiplex PCR, yet TCRdb's version contains in-frame clones alone and is incomplete. Clone size and V and J calls were adopted from that table, with D and trimming inferred from the DNA. The sample carries about 100,000 clones, 92% recorded once. The J gene is TRBJ2-3, the V gene TRBV2, with 11 positions matching TRBD2. The sequenced material came from peripheral blood. The receptor was isolated from a man in his fifties or sixties with active COVID-19. The CDR3 coding sequence is TGTGCCAGCAGTGAGTTAGCGGGAGGGGCAGATACGCAGTATTTT. This codes for CASSELAGGADTQYF.